This T cell receptor (beta chain) derives from a study of OX40 agonist ivuxolimab in advanced cancers. Whole-study context: It was ivuxolimab, an agonistic anti-OX40 (CD134) antibody, that patients were treated with.

Germline CDR1 and CDR2: LNHDA and SQIVND (reference sequence). The CDR3 is made up of 13 amino acids. Trimming removed 5 bases from V and 4 bases from J, with 11 bases in between. The data were produced by immunoSEQ multiplex PCR, yet TCRdb's version contains in-frame clones alone and is incomplete. The table lists more than 70,000 clones, 84% of them singletons. The sequence derives from an adult with an advanced solid tumor such as melanoma, head and neck, liver or kidney cancer. Specimen: CD4+ or CD8+ T cells sorted from blood, collected in a trial of the OX40 agonist ivuxolimab. The chain combines TRBV19 with TRBJ1-1; D is ambiguous. The CDR3 reads CASSGRSPTEAFF. The CDR3 DNA is TGTGCCAGTAGTGGCAGGTCACCCACTGAAGCTTTCTTT.